One TCR beta chain is described in this entry. Its antigen remains unknown. The data were taken from a study of post-analysis software for immune sequencing data. Study-wide context: Some patients lacked subtype; others had relapsing-remitting, secondary progressive or progressive-relapsing disease. Overall study findings and caveats: Controls had lower frequencies than patients of four or five TRBV segments, which included TRBV5-6, TRBV5-1 and TRBV20-1.

Prepared TCR beta cDNA libraries contained unique molecular identifiers. TCRdb re-analysed the PCR reads in MiXCR, keeping a single row per CDR3 protein. Of some 800,000 distinct CDR3 sequences listed, under 60% are singletons. The CDR3 has 16 amino acids. V was trimmed by 6 bases and J by 6 bases, leaving 23 bases between them. The chain has TRBV12-3 or TRBV12-4 and TRBJ1-2; a weak D match, TRBD1 (5 bases). The clonotype comes from a girl aged 5 to 17 with multiple sclerosis. Source material: blood. CDR3 loop: CASSPRSQGTLHGYTF. CDR3 coding DNA: TGTGCCAGCAGCCCCAGGTCGCAGGGTACCCTCCATGGCTACACCTTC.